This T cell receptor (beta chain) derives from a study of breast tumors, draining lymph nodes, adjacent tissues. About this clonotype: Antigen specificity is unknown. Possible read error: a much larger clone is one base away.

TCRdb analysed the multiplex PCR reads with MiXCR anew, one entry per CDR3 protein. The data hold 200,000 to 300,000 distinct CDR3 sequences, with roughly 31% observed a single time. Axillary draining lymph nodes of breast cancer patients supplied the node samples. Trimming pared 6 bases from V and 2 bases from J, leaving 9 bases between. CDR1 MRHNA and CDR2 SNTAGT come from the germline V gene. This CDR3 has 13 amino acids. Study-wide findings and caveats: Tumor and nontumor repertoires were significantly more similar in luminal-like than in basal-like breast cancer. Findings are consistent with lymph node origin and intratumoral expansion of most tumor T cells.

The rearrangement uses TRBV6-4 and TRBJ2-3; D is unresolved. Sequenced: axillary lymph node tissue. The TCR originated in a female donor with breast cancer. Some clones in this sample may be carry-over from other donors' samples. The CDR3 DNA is TGTGCCAGCAGCCAGCGCCTCACAGATACGCAGTATTTT. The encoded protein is CASSQRLTDTQYF.